This T cell receptor beta chain was identified in a study of blood T cells in healthy people across ages. Overall study findings and caveats: Age brought a roughly linear fall in TCR beta diversity measured per million T cells. Without sorted subsets, naive and antigen-experienced compartments could not be conclusively compared. A strong correlation between TCR beta diversity and naive T cell percentage was seen.

As for this clonotype: Its matching antigen is unknown.

A sample-barcoded 5' primer and a J-beta primer mix were used in a second PCR of roughly 6 to 11 cycles. TCRdb fed the 5' RACE reads into MiXCR, producing one record per CDR3 protein. The sample lists over 1,300,000 distinct CDR3 sequences, around 59% occurring once. Extracted total RNA amounted to at least 5.5 micrograms for each sample. This receptor was identified in a man aged 18 to 30 in good health. Sequenced: blood.

CDR3 loop: CSARDRDNEQFF. CDR3 in DNA: TGCAGTGCTAGAGATAGGGACAATGAGCAGTTCTTC. The rearrangement links TRBV20-1 to TRBJ2-1; D not resolved. V gave up 0 bases and J gave up 5 bases, with 5 bases separating them. Germline V gives CDR1 DFQATT, CDR2 SNEGSKA (reference sequence). This CDR3 is built from 12 residues.